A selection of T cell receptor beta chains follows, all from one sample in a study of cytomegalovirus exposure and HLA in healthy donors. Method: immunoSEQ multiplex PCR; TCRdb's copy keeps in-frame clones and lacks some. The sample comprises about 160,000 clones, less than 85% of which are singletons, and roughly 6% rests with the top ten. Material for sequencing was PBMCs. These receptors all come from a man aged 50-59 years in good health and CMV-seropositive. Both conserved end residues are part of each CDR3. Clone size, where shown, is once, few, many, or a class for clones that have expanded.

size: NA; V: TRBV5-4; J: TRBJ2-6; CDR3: CASSPGRASGANVLTF
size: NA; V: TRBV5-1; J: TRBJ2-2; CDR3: CASSPLAGVDTGELFF
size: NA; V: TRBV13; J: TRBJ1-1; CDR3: CASSQSGIEAFF
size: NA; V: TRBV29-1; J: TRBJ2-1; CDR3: CSVERRNEQFF
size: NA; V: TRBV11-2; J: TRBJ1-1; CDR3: CASAPSPGTGGRGAFF
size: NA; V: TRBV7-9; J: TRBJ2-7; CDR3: CASSSTGTSGPGEQYF
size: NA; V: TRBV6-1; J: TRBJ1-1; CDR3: CASRERGIEAFF
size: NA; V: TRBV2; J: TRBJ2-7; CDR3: CASSTSALGEQYF
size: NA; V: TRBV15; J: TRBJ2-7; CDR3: CATSRDPGGGYEQYF
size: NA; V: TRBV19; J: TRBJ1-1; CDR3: CASSVPVRGGEAFF
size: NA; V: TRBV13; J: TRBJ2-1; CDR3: CASARKTYNEQFF
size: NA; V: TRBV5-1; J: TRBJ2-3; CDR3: CASRPVGDSSDTQYF
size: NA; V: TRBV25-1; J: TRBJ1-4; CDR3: CASSEYGAGLGTNEKLFF
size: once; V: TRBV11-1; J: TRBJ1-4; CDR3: CASSIHRRDTNEKLFF
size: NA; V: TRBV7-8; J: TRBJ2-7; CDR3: CASSLVSGSGEQYF
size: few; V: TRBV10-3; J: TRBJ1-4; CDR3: CAIRAGLNEKLFF
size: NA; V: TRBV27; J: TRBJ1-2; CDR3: CASSWGGTAGYTF
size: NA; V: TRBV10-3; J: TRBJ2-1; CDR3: CAISVQAGEQFF
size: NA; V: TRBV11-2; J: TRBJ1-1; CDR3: CASSFLFSGLGRDTEAFF
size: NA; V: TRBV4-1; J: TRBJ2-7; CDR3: CASSLRDRGTTGSYEQYF
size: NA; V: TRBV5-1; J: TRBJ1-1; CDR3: CASTLAGSDTEAFF
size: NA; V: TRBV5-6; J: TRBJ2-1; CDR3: CASSLGHLTAFF